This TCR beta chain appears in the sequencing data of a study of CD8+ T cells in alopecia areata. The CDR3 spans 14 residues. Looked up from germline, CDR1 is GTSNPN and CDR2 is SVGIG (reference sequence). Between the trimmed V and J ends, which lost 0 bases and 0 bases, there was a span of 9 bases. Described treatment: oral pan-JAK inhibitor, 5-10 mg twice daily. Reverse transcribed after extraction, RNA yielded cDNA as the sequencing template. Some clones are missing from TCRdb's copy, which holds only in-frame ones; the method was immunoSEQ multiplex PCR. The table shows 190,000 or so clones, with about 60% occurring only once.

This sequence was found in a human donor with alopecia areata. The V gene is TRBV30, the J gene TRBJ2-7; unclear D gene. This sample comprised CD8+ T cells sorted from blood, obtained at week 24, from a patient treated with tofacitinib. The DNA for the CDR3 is TGTGCCTGGAGTGTACTTGGCCGCTCCTACGAGCAGTACTTC. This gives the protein CAWSVLGRSYEQYF.